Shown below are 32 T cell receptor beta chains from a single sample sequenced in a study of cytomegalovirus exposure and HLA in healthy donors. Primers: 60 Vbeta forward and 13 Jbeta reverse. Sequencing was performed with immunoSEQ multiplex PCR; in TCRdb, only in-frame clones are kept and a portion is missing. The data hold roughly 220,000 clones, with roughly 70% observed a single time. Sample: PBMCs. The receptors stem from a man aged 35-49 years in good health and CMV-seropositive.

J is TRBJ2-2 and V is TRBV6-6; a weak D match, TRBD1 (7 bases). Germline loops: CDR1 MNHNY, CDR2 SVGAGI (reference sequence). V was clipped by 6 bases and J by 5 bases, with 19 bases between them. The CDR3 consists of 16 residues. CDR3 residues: CASSPRQGLVTGELFF. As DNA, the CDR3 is TGTGCCAGCAGCCCCCGACAGGGACTCGTTACCGGGGAGCTGTTTTTT.

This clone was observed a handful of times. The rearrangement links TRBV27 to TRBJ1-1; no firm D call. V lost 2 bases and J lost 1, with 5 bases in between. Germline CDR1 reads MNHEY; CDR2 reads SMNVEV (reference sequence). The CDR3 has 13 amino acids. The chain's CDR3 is CASSLRQNTEAFF. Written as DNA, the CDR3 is TGTGCCAGCAGTTTAAGACAGAACACTGAAGCTTTCTTT.

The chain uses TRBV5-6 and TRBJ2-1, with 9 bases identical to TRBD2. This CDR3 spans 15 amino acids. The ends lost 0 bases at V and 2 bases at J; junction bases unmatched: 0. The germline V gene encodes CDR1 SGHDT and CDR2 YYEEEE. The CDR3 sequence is CASSLGTSAYNEQFF. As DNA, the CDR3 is TGTGCCAGCAGCTTGGGGACTAGCGCCTACAATGAGCAGTTCTTC.

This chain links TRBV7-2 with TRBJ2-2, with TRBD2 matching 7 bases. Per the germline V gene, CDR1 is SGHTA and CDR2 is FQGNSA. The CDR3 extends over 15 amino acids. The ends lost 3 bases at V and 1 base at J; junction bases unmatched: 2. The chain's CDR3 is CASSLRGKNTGELFF. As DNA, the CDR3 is TGTGCCAGCAGCTTGCGGGGGAAGAACACCGGGGAGCTGTTTTTT.

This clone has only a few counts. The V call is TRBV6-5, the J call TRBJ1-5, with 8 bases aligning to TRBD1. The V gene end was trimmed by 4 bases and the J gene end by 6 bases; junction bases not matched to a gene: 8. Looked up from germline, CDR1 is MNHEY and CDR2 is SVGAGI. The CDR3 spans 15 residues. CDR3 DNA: TGTGCCAGCAGTTCGGACAGGGCGATCGGTCAGCCCCAGCATTTT. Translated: CASSSDRAIGQPQHF.

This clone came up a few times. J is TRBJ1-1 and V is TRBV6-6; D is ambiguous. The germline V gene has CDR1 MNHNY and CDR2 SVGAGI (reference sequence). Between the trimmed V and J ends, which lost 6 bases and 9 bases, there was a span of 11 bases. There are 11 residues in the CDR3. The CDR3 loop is CASRNEVKAFF. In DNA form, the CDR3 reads TGTGCCAGCAGGAACGAGGTAAAAGCTTTCTTT.

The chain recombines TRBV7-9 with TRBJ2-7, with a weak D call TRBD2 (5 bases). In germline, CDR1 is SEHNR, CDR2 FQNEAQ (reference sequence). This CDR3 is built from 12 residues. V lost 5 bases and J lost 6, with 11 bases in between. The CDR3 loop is CASSHSEAEQYF. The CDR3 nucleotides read TGTGCCAGCAGCCACTCGGAGGCCGAGCAGTACTTC.

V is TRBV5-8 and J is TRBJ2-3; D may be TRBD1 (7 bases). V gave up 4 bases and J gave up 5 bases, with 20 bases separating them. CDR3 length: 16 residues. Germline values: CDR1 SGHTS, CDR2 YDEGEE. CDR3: CASSQAEGAKGDTQYF. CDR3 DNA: TGTGCCAGCAGCCAGGCGGAGGGGGCCAAGGGAGATACGCAGTATTTT.

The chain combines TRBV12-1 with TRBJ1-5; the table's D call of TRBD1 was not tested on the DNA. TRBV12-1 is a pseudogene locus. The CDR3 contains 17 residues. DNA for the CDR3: TGTGCCAGCAGCGCGGTCCCGGACAGGGAGAAGCATCAGCCCCAGCATTTT. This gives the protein CASSAVPDREKHQPQHF.

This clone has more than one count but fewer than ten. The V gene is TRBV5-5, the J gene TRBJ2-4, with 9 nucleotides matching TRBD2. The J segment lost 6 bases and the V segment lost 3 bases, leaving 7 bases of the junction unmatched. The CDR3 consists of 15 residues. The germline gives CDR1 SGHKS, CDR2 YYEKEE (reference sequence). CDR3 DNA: TGTGCCAGCAGCTCCAGCGGGGGGCAGAGAAACATTCAGTACTTC. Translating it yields CASSSSGGQRNIQYF.

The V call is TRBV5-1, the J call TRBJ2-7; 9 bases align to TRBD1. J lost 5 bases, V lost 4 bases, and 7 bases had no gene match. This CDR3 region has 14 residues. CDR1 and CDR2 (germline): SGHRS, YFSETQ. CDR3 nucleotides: TGCGCCAGCAGCCCGGGACAGGGTAACCACGAGCAGTACTTC. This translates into CASSPGQGNHEQYF.

The CDR3 is CASSFLPYEQYF. The DNA of the CDR3 is TGTGCCAGCAGCTTTCTCCCCTACGAGCAGTACTTC. V usage is TRBV7-9 and J usage is TRBJ2-7; D call uncertain. V shed 3 bases and J shed 2 bases, with 5 bases lying between them. This CDR3 region has 12 residues. Germline values: CDR1 SEHNR, CDR2 FQNEAQ (reference sequence).

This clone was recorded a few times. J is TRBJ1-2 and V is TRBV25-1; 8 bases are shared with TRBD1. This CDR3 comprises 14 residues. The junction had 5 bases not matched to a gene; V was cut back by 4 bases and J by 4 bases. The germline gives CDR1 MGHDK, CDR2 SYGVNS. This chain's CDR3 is CASSAGGAGYGYTF. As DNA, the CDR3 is TGTGCCAGCAGTGCAGGGGGCGCCGGCTATGGCTACACCTTC.

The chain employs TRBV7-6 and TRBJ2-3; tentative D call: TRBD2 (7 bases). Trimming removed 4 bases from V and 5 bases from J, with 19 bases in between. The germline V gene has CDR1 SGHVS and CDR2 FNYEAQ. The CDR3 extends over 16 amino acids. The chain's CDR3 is CASSSSSGGPGDTQYF. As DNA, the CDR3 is TGTGCCAGCAGCTCGAGTTCCGGGGGGCCCGGAGATACGCAGTATTTT.

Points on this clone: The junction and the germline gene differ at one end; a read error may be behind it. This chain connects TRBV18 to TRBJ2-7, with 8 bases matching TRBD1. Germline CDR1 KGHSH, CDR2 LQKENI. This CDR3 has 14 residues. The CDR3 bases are TGTGCCAGCTTACCACAAGGACAGGGCAACGAGCAGTACTTC. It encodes CASLPQGQGNEQYF.

The CDR3 region has the DNA TGTGCCAGCAGCGTTTGGGAGTCCGGGGAGCTGTTTTTT. Translated: CASSVWESGELFF. V gene TRBV9 combines with J gene TRBJ2-2, with a possible D match to TRBD2 (5 bases). There are 13 residues in the CDR3. Germline CDR1 is SGDLS and CDR2 is YYNGEE. The V and J ends lost 2 bases and 6 bases respectively, with 8 bases between them.

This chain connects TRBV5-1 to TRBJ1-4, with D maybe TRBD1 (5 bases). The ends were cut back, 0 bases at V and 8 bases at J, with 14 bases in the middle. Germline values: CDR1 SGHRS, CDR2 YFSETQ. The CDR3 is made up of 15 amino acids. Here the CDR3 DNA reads TGCGCCAGCAGCTTGGTGGCGGGGCTCCAAGAAAAACTGTTTTTT. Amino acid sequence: CASSLVAGLQEKLFF.

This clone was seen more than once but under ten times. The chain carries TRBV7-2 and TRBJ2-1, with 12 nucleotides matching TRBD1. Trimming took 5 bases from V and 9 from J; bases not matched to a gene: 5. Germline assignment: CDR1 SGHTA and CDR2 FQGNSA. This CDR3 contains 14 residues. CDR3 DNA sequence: TGTGCCAGCAGCCGGGACAGGGGGCAAGGTGAGCAGTTCTTC. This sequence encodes CASSRDRGQGEQFF.

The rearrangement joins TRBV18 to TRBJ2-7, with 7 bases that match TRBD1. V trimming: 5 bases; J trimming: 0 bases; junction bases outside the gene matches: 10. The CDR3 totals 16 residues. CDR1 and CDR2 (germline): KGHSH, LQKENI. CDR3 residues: CASSATGTASSYEQYF. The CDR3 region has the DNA TGTGCCAGCTCAGCTACCGGGACAGCGAGCTCCTACGAGCAGTACTTC.

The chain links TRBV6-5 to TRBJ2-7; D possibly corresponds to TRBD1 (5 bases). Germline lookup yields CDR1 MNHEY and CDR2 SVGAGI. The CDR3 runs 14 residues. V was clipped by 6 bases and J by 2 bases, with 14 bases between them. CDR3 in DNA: TGTGCCAGCAGCCTCGGTGGCAGGGCCTACGAGCAGTACTTC. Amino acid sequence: CASSLGGRAYEQYF.

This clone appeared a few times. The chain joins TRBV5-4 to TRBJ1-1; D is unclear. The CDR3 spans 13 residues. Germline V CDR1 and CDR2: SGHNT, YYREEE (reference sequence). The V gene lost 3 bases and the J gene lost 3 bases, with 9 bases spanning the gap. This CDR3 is CASSSYLDTEAFF. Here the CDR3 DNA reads TGTGCCAGCAGCTCTTATCTCGACACTGAAGCTTTCTTT. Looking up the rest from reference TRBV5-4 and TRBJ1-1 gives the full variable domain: ETGVTQSPTHLIKTRGQQVTLRCSSQSGHNTVSWYQQALGQGPQFIFQYYREEENGRGNFPPRFSGLQFPNYSSELNVNALELDDSALYLCASSSYLDTEAFFGQGTRLTVV.

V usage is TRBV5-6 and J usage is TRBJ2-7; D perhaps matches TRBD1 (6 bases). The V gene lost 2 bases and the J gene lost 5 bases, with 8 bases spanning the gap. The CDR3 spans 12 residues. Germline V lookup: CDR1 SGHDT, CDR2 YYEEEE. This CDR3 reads CASSLAGDEQYF. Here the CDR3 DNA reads TGTGCCAGCAGCTTAGCAGGGGACGAGCAGTACTTC.

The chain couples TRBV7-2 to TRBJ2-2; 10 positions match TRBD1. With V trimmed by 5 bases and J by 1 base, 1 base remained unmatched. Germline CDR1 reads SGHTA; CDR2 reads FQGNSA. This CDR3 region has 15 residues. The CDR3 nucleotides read TGTGCCAGCAGCCGGGACAGGGGGAACACCGGGGAGCTGTTTTTT. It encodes CASSRDRGNTGELFF.

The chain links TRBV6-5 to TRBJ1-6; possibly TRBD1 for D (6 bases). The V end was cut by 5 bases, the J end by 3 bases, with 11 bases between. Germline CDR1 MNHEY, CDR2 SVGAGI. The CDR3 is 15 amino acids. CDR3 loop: CASSQGKLYNSPLHF. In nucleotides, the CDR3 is TGTGCCAGCAGTCAGGGGAAACTCTATAATTCACCCCTCCACTTT.

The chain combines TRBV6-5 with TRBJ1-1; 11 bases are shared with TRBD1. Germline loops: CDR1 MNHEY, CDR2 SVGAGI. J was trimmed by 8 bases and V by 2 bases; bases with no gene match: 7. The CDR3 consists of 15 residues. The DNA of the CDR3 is TGTGCCAGCAGTTACGGACAGGGGGCCGCTACGGAAGCTTTCTTT. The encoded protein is CASSYGQGAATEAFF.

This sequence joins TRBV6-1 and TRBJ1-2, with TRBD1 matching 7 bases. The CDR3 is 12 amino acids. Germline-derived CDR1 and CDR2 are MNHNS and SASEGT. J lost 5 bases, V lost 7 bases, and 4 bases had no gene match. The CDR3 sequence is CASNNRGYGYTF. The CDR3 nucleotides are TGTGCCAGCAACAACAGGGGTTATGGCTACACCTTC.

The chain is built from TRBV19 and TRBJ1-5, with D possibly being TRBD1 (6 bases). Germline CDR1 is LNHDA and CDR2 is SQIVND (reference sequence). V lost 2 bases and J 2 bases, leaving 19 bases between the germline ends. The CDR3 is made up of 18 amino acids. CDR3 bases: TGTGCCAGTAGTATAAGGAAAAGAGGACAGTCAGGCAATCAGCCCCAGCATTTT. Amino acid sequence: CASSIRKRGQSGNQPQHF.

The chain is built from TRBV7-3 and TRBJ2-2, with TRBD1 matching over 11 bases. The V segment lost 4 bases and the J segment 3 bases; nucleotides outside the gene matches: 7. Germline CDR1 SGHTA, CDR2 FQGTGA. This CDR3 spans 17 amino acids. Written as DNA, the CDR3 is TGTGCCAGCAGCTCGCCTCCGGGACAGGGGGACACCGGGGAGCTGTTTTTT. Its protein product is CASSSPPGQGDTGELFF.

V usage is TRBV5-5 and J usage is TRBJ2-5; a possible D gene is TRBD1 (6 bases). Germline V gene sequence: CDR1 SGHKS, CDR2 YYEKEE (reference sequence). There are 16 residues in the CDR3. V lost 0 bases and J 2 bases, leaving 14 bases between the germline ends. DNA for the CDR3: TGTGCCAGCAGCTTGGACCCAGCAGGGACACAAGAGACCCAGTACTTC. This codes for CASSLDPAGTQETQYF.

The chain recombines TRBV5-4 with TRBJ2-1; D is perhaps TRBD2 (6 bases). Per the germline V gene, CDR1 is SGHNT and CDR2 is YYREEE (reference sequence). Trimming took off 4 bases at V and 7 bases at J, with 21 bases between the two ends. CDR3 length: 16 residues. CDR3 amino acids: CASSLNRGGVMNEQFF. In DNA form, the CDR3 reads TGTGCCAGCAGCCTCAATCGGGGCGGGGTCATGAATGAGCAGTTCTTC.

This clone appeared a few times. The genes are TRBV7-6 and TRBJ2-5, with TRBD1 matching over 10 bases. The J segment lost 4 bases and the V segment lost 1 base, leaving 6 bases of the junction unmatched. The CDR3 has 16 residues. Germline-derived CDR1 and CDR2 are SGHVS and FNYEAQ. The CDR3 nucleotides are TGTGCCAGCAGCTTAGGGGGGACAGGGGTGGGAGAGACCCAGTACTTC. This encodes CASSLGGTGVGETQYF.

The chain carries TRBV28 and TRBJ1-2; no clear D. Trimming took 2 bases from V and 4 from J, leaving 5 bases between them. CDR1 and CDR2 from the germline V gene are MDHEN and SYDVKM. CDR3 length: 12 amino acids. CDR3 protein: CASSLPSYGYTF. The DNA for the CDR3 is TGTGCCAGCAGTTTACCCTCCTATGGCTACACCTTC.